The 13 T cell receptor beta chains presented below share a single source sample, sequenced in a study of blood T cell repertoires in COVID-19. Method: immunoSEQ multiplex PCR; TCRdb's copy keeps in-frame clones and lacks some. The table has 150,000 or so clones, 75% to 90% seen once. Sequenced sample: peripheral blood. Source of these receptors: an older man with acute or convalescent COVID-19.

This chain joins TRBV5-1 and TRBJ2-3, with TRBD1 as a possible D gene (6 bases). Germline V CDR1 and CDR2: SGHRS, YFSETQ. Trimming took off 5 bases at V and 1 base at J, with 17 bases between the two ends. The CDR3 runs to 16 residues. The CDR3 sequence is CASRWGPPAGTDTQYF. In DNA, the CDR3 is TGCGCCAGCAGGTGGGGGCCCCCGGCTGGCACAGATACGCAGTATTTT. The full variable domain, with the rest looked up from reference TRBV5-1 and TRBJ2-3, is KAGVTQTPRYLIKTRGQQVTLSCSPISGHRSVSWYQQTPGQGLQFLFEYFSETQRNKGNFPGRFSGRQFSNSRSEMNVSTLELGDSALYLCASRWGPPAGTDTQYFGPGTRLTVL.

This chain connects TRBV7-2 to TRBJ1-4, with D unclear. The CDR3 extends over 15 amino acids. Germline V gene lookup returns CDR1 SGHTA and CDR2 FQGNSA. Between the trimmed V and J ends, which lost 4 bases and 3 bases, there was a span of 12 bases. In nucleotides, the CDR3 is TGTGCCAGCAGCTCCCCACGGGTATCTAATGAAAAACTGTTTTTT. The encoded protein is CASSSPRVSNEKLFF.

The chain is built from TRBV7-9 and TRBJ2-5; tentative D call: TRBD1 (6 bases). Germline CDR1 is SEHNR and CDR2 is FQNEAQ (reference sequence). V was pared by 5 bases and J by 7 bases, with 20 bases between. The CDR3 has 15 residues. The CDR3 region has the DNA TGTGCCAGCAGCCGGGCCCTAACAGGGTCGGGGACCCAGTACTTC. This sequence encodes CASSRALTGSGTQYF.

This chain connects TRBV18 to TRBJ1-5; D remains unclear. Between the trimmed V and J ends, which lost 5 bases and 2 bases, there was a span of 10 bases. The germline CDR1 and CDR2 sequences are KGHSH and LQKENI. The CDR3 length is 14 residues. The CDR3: CASSTLSGNQPQHF. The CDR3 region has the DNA TGTGCCAGCTCAACCCTGTCGGGCAATCAGCCCCAGCATTTT.

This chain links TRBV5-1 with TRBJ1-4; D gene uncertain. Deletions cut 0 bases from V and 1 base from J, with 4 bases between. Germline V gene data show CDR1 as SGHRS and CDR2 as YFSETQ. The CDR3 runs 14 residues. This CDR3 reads CASSLAGTNEKLFF. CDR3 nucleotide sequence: TGCGCCAGCAGCTTGGCCGGAACTAATGAAAAACTGTTTTTT.

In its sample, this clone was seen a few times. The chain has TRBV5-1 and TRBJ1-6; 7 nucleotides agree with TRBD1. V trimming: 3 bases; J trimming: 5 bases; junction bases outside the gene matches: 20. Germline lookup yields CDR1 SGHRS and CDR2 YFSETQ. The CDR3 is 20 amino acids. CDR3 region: CASSSFVPGQTKNDNSPLHF. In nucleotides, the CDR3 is TGCGCCAGCAGCTCGTTTGTGCCGGGACAGACGAAAAATGATAATTCACCCCTCCACTTT. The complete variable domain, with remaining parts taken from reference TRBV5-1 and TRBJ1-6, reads KAGVTQTPRYLIKTRGQQVTLSCSPISGHRSVSWYQQTPGQGLQFLFEYFSETQRNKGNFPGRFSGRQFSNSRSEMNVSTLELGDSALYLCASSSFVPGQTKNDNSPLHFGNGTRLTVT.

The CDR3, as DNA: TGTGCCACCAGTGCCAAAAGCGGGAGGGGGAGCGGGGAGCTGTTTTTT. Protein: CATSAKSGRGSGELFF. The chain links TRBV24-1 to TRBJ2-2, with 10 bases that match TRBD2. Germline lookup yields CDR1 KGHDR and CDR2 SFDVKD. This CDR3 is 16 amino acids long. J lost 7 bases, V lost 5 bases, and 9 bases had no gene match.

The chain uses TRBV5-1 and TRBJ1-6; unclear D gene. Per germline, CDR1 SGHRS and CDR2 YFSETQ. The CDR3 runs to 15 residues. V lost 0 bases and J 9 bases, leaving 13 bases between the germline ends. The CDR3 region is CASSLVAGYGSPLHF. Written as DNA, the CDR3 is TGCGCCAGCAGCTTGGTTGCCGGGTATGGTTCACCCCTCCACTTT.

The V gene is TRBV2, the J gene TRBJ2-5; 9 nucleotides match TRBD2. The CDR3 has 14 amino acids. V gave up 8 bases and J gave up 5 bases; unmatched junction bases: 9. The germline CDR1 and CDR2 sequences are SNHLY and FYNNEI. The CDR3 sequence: CASSVAGVGETQYF. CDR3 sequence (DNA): TGTGCCAGCTCGGTAGCGGGGGTGGGGGAGACCCAGTACTTC.

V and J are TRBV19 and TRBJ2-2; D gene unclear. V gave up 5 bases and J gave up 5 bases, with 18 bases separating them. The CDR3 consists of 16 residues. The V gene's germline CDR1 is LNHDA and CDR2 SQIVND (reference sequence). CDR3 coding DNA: TGTGCCAGTAGTCTCCCGAGAGGCCTCAGAACCGGGGAGCTGTTTTTT. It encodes CASSLPRGLRTGELFF.

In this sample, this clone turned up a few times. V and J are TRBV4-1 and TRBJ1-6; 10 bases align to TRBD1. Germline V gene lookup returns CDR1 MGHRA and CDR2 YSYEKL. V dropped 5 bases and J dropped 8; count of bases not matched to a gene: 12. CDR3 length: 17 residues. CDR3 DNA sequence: TGCGCCAGCAGCTCCACCGTCGGGACAGGGGTGGATTCACCCCTCCACTTT. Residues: CASSSTVGTGVDSPLHF.

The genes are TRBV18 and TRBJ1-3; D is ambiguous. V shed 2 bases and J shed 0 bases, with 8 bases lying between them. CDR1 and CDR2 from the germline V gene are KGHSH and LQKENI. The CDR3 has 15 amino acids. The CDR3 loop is CASSPYWASGNTIYF. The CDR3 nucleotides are TGTGCCAGCTCACCATATTGGGCCTCTGGAAACACCATATATTTT.

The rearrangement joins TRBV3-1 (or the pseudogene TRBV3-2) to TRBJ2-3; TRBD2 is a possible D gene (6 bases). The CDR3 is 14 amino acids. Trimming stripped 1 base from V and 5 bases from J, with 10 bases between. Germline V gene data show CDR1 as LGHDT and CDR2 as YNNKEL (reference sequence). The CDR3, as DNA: TGTGCCAGCAGCCAAGGGTCAGCGGGAGATACGCAGTATTTT. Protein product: CASSQGSAGDTQYF.